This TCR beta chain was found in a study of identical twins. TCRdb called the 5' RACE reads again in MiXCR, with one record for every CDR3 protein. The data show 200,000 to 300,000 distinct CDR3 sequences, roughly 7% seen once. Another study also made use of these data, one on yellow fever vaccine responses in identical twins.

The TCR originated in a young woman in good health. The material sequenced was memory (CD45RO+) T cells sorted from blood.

The CDR3 nucleotides are TGTGCCAGCAGCCCGAAATCGGGGGGACCCTACGAGCAGTACTTC. Encoded protein: CASSPKSGGPYEQYF. V usage is TRBV3-1 and J usage is TRBJ2-7; TRBD2 matches at 7 bases. Germline CDR1 reads LGHDT; CDR2 reads YNNKEL (reference sequence). After removal of 4 bases from V and 2 bases from J, the junction contained 8 bases not matched to a gene. The CDR3 length is 15 residues.